This T cell receptor (beta chain) was obtained from a study of blood T cell repertoires in COVID-19. Whole-study context: The United States, Italy and Spain supplied acute and convalescent COVID-19 samples. T cells, B-cell-depleted T cells, or PBMCs supplied cDNA or gDNA.

Trimming took 6 bases from V and 4 from J, leaving 12 bases between them. Per the germline V gene, CDR1 is SNHLY and CDR2 is FYNNEI. The length of the CDR3 is 14 residues. Profiling relied on immunoSEQ multiplex PCR, and the TCRdb table lists in-frame clones only, not all of them. This sample has about 200,000 clones, with roughly four fifths found just once. V is TRBV2 and J is TRBJ1-4; TRBD1 might be the D (6 bases). This TCR derives from a woman in her 50s with active or convalescent COVID-19. The source material was peripheral blood. The CDR3 DNA reads as TGTGCCAGCAGCCTGGACAGCTATAATGAAAAACTGTTTTTT. Translation: CASSLDSYNEKLFF.